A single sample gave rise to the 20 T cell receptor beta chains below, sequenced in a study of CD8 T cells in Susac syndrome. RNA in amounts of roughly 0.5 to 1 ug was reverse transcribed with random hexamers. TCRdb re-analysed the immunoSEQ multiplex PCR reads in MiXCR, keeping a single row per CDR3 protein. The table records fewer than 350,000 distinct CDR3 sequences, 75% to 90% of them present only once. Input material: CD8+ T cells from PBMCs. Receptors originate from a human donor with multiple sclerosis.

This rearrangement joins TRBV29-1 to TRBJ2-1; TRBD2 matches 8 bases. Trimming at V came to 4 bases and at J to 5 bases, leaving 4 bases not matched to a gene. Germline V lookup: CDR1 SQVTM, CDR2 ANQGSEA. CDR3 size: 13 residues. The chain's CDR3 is CSVGRTSHNEQFF. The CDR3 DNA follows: TGCAGCGTTGGTCGGACTAGCCACAATGAGCAGTTCTTC.

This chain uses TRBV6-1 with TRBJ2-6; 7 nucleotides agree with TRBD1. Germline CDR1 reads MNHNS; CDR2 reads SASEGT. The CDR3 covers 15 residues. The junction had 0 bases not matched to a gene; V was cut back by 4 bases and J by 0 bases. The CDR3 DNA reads TGTGCCAGCAGTGGGACAGGCTCTGGGGCCAACGTCCTGACTTTC. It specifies CASSGTGSGANVLTF.

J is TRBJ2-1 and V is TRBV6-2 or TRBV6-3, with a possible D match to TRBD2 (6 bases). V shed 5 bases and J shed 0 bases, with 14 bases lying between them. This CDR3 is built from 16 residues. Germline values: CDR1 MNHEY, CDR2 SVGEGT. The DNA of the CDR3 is TGTGCCAGCAGTCGCCCCTGGAGGGCCTCCTACAATGAGCAGTTCTTC. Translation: CASSRPWRASYNEQFF.

CDR3 coding DNA: TGTGCCAGTAGCCACAGGGGCTTTCAGCCCCAGCATTTT. This codes for CASSHRGFQPQHF. This chain connects TRBV19 to TRBJ1-5; 7 nucleotides agree with TRBD1. The germline V gene has CDR1 LNHDA and CDR2 SQIVND (reference sequence). This CDR3 spans 13 amino acids. J lost 6 bases, V lost 6 bases, and 5 bases had no gene match. Full variable domain (rest looked up from reference TRBV19 and TRBJ1-5): DGGITQSPKYLFRKEGQNVTLSCEQNLNHDAMYWYRQDPGQGLRLIYYSQIVNDFQKGDIAEGYSVSREKKESFPLTVTSAQKNPTAFYLCASSHRGFQPQHFGDGTRLSIL.

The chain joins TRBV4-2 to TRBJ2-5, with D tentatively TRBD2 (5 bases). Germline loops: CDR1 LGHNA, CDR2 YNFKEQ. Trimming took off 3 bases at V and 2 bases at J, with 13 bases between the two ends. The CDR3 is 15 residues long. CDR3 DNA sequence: TGTGCCAGCAGCCAGAGGGCAGGTCAGCAAGAGACCCAGTACTTC. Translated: CASSQRAGQQETQYF.

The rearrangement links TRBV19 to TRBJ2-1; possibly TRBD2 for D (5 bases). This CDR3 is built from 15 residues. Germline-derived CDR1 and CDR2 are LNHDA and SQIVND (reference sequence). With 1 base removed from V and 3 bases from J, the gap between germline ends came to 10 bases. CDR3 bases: TGTGCCAGTAGTATAGGGTCCCGGGGCTACAATGAGCAGTTCTTC. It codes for CASSIGSRGYNEQFF.

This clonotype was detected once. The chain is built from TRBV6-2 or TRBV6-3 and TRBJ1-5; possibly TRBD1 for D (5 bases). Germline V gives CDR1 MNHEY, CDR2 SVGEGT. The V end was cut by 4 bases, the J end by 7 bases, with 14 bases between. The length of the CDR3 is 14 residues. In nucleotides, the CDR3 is TGTGCCAGCAGTTTCGGGGACCGGCGGCAGCCCCAGCATTTT. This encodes CASSFGDRRQPQHF.

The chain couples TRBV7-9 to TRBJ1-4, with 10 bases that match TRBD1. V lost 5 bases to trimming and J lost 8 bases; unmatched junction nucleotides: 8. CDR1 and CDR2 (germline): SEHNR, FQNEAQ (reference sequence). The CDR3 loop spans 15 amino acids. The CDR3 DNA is TGTGCCAGCAGCCCCGGGACAGGGGCGAAAGAAAAACTGTTTTTT. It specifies CASSPGTGAKEKLFF.

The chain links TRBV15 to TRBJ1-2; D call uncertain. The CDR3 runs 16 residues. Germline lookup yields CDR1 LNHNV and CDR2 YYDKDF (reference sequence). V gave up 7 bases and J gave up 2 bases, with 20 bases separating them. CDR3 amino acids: CATTTRFGRSNYGYTF. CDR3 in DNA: TGTGCCACCACCACCCGTTTCGGCAGGAGCAACTATGGCTACACCTTC.

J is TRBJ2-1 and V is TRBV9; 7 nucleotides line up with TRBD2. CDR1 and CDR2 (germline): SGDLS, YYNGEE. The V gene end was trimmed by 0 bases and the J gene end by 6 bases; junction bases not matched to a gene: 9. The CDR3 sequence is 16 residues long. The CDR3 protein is CASSVESSGMANEQFF. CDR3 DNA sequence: TGTGCCAGCAGCGTAGAATCCAGCGGGATGGCCAATGAGCAGTTCTTC.

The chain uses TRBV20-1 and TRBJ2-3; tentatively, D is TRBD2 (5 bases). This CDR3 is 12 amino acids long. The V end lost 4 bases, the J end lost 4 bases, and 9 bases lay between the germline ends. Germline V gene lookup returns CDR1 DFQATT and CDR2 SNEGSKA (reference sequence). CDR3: CSANGLSDTQYF. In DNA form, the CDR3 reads TGCAGTGCTAATGGACTGTCAGATACGCAGTATTTT.

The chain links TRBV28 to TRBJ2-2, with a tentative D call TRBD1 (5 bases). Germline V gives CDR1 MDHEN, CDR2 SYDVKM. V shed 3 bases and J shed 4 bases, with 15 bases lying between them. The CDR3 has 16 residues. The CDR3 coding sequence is TGTGCCAGCAGTTTCCTGACAGTTGGTAGCACCGGGGAGCTGTTTTTT. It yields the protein CASSFLTVGSTGELFF.

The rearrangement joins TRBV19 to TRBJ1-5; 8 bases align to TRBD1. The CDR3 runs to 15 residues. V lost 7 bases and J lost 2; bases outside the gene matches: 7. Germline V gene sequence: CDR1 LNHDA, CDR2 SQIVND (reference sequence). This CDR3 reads CASTAGTGGNQPQHF. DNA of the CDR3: TGTGCCAGTACAGCCGGGACAGGAGGCAATCAGCCCCAGCATTTT.

The CDR3 reads CASSQVPGADMSPLHF. As DNA, the CDR3 is TGCGCCAGCAGCCAAGTACCGGGGGCGGACATGTCACCCCTCCACTTT. The rearrangement joins TRBV4-3 to TRBJ1-6; TRBD1 is a possible D gene (6 bases). V was pared by 1 base and J by 10 bases, with 17 bases between. There are 16 residues in the CDR3. The germline CDR1 and CDR2 sequences are LGHNA and YSLEER.

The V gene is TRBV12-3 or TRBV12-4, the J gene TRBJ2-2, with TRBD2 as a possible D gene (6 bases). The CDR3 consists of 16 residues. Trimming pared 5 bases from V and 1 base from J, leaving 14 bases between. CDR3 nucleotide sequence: TGTGCCAGCAGTCGGGACTCTTCCATGAACACCGGGGAGCTGTTTTTT. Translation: CASSRDSSMNTGELFF.

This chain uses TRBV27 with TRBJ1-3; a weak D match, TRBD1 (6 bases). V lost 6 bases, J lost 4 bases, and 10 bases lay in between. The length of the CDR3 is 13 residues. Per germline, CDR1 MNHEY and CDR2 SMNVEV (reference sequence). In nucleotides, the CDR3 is TGTGCCAGCAGGGGGGCTCCAGGAAACACCATATATTTT. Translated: CASRGAPGNTIYF.

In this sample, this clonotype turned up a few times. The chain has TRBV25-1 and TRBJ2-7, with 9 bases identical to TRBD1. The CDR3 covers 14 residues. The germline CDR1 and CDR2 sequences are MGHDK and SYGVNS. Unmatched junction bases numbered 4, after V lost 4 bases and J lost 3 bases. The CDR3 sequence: CASSVTGGVYEQYF. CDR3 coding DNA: TGTGCCAGCAGTGTGACAGGGGGAGTCTACGAGCAGTACTTC.

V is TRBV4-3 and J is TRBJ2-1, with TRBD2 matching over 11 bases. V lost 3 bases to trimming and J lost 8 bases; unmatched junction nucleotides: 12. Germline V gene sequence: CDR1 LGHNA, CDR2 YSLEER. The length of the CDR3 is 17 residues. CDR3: CASSQDSGGDRADEQFF. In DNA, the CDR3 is TGCGCCAGCAGCCAGGATAGCGGGGGGGACCGGGCGGATGAGCAGTTCTTC.

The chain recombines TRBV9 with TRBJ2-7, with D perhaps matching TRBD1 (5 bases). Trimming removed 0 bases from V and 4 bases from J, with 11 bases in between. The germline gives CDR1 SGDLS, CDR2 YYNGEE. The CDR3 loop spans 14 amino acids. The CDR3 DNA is TGTGCCAGCAGCGTAGGTGCAGGGAAATACGAGCAGTACTTC. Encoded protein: CASSVGAGKYEQYF. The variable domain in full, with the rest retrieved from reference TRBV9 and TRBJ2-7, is DSGVTQTPKHLITATGQRVTLRCSPRSGDLSVYWYQQSLDQGLQFLIQYYNGEERAKGNILERFSAQQFPDLHSELNLSSLELGDSALYFCASSVGAGKYEQYFGPGTRLTVT.

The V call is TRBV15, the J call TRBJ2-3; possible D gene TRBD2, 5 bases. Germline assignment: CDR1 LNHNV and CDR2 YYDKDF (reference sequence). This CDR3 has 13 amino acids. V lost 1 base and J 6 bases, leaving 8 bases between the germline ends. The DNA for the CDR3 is TGTGCCACCAGCAGAGTATCGGGGGATACGCAGTATTTT. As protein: CATSRVSGDTQYF.